This is a list of T cell receptor beta chains from one sample in a study of spatial heterogeneity in lung cancer. TCRdb processed the 5' RACE reads anew with MiXCR; each CDR3 protein has one entry. The table lists around 10,000 distinct CDR3 sequences, approximately 8.6% of them singletons. Here the sequenced sample was PBMCs, taken at surgery. Receptors originate from a male donor with early-stage non-small cell lung cancer. Both conserved end residues are part of each CDR3. The D gene is left open where the match is weak. Not every row has a clone size; where given, it reads once, few, many or a size class.

v_call	clone_size	d_call	j_call	cdr3_aa	cdr3_nt
TRBV24-1	medium-sized	.	TRBJ2-2	CATSATARGELFF	TGTGCCACCAGTGCCACCGCCCGCGGGGAGCTGTTTTTT
TRBV20-1	many	TRBD1	TRBJ2-2	CSARGRTGGVGGELFF	TGCAGTGCTAGAGGGAGGACAGGGGGCGTCGGCGGGGAGCTGTTTTTT
TRBV15	many	.	TRBJ2-7	CATSRGRQPIYEQYF	TGTGCCACCAGCAGGGGAAGACAGCCGATCTACGAGCAGTACTTC
TRBV25-1	medium-sized	.	TRBJ2-3	CASSAQSSADTQYF	TGTGCCAGCAGCGCACAGAGCTCCGCAGATACGCAGTATTTT
TRBV27	many	TRBD2	TRBJ2-7	CASSPLGASGGRGEQYF	TGTGCCAGCAGTCCACTGGGGGCTAGCGGGGGCCGAGGGGAGCAGTACTTC
TRBV20-1	.	.	TRBJ2-1	CSARVTSAGPYSSYNEQFF	TGCAGTGCTAGGGTTACTTCTGCGGGACCTTATTCCTCCTACAATGAGCAGTTCTTC
TRBV7-9	medium-sized	TRBD1	TRBJ2-7	CASSPQGARDEQYF	TGTGCCAGCAGCCCACAGGGGGCGAGGGACGAGCAGTACTTC
TRBV5-1	many	TRBD2	TRBJ2-3	CASSSGTTTDTQYF	TGCGCCAGCAGCTCCGGGACTACCACAGATACGCAGTATTTT
TRBV10-3	.	.	TRBJ2-5	CAISESRAKETQYF	TGTGCCATCAGTGAGTCTCGGGCAAAAGAGACCCAGTACTTC
TRBV4-2	few	TRBD1	TRBJ1-1	CASSPRTGVNTEAFF	TGTGCCAGCAGCCCGAGGACAGGGGTGAACACTGAAGCTTTCTTT
TRBV30	many	.	TRBJ1-2	CAWSTGFLNGYTF	TGTGCCTGGAGTACAGGGTTTTTAAATGGCTACACCTTC
TRBV6-4	many	.	TRBJ1-1	CASSDPRGKAFF	TGTGCCAGCAGTGACCCTAGGGGGAAAGCTTTCTTT
TRBV7-9	medium-sized	.	TRBJ1-1	CASKLVLNTEAFF	TGTGCCAGCAAGTTGGTCCTCAACACTGAAGCTTTCTTT
TRBV11-2	many	.	TRBJ1-2	CASSLGRAYGYTF	TGTGCCAGCAGCTTAGGCAGGGCCTATGGCTACACCTTC
TRBV12-3/TRBV12-4	once	.	TRBJ1-2	CASSPGGYGYTF	TGTGCCAGCAGCCCGGGTGGCTATGGCTACACCTTC
TRBV21-1	many	.	TRBJ2-3	CASSKGADTQYF	TGTGCCAGCAGCAAAGGAGCAGATACGCAGTATTTT
TRBV7-9	many	.	TRBJ2-5	CASSSGAHDGETQYF	TGTGCCAGCAGCTCCGGGGCCCATGACGGGGAGACCCAGTACTTC
TRBV5-1	.	.	TRBJ2-3	CASSTNTDTQYF	TGCGCCAGCAGCACCAACACAGATACGCAGTATTTT
TRBV7-2	many	.	TRBJ2-7	CASTRAGAYEQYF	TGTGCCAGCACCCGGGCCGGGGCCTACGAGCAGTACTTC
TRBV5-1	.	.	TRBJ2-1	CASSPLESSYNEQFF	TGCGCCAGCAGCCCCCTAGAGAGCTCCTACAATGAGCAGTTCTTC
TRBV19	medium-sized	.	TRBJ1-2	CASSIYETARGGYTF	TGTGCCAGTAGTATATATGAGACAGCTAGGGGAGGCTACACCTTC
TRBV6-2/TRBV6-3	once	TRBD1	TRBJ1-1	CASMGQGRNTEAFF	TGTGCCAGCATGGGACAGGGAAGAAACACTGAAGCTTTCTTT
TRBV6-2/TRBV6-3	.	.	TRBJ2-2	CASSSDAGTGELFF	TGTGCCAGCAGTTCCGATGCAGGGACCGGGGAGCTGTTTTTT
TRBV15	.	TRBD1	TRBJ1-2	CATSRVRGTVNYGYTF	TGTGCCACCAGCAGAGTAAGAGGGACAGTAAACTATGGCTACACCTTC
TRBV29-1	many	TRBD2	TRBJ2-1	CSVEIRGGVNEQFF	TGCAGCGTTGAAATTCGCGGGGGGGTGAATGAGCAGTTCTTC
TRBV5-4	.	TRBD1	TRBJ2-7	CASRQLGGQFNEQYF	TGTGCCAGCAGGCAGCTAGGGGGCCAGTTTAATGAGCAGTACTTC
TRBV7-2	few	.	TRBJ2-7	CASSLGGRTYEQYF	TGTGCCAGCAGCCTAGGCGGACGCACCTACGAGCAGTACTTC
TRBV4-3	.	.	TRBJ2-1	CASSGDGEYNEQFF	TGCGCCAGCAGCGGGGATGGGGAGTACAATGAGCAGTTCTTC
TRBV2	many	TRBD1	TRBJ2-5	CASSEVTGALKTQYF	TGTGCCAGCAGTGAAGTGACAGGGGCTTTAAAGACCCAGTACTTC
TRBV7-8	medium-sized	TRBD2	TRBJ2-2	CASSLASGLAGVTGELFF	TGTGCCAGCAGCTTAGCTTCTGGGCTAGCGGGGGTCACCGGGGAGCTGTTTTTT
TRBV12-3/TRBV12-4	.	TRBD2	TRBJ2-1	CASTPRTGGYNEQFF	TGTGCCAGCACCCCTCGAACGGGGGGGTACAATGAGCAGTTCTTC
TRBV20-1	many	TRBD1	TRBJ2-7	CSGTGHYEQYF	TGCAGTGGGACAGGCCACTACGAGCAGTACTTC
TRBV7-2	medium-sized	.	TRBJ2-5	CASSRYGPGETQYF	TGTGCCAGCAGCCGTTACGGGCCGGGGGAGACCCAGTACTTC
TRBV7-8	many	TRBD2	TRBJ2-1	CASSLGIGGARNEQFF	TGTGCCAGCAGCCTAGGAATCGGGGGGGCCCGTAATGAGCAGTTCTTC
TRBV19	many	TRBD1	TRBJ1-5	CASSITPVDRPHNQPQHF	TGTGCCAGTAGTATCACCCCGGTGGACAGGCCGCATAATCAGCCCCAGCATTTT
TRBV7-2	many	.	TRBJ2-7	CASSPSQAQIYEQYF	TGTGCCAGCAGCCCCTCTCAAGCGCAAATATACGAGCAGTACTTC
TRBV5-5	many	.	TRBJ2-7	CASSPGAFSPLGSYEQYF	TGTGCCAGCAGCCCTGGGGCTTTCAGCCCCTTAGGCTCCTACGAGCAGTACTTC
TRBV10-3	many	.	TRBJ1-1	CAIGGYTEAFF	TGTGCCATCGGGGGGTACACTGAAGCTTTCTTT
TRBV9	medium-sized	TRBD1	TRBJ2-7	CASSGDRGPYEQYF	TGTGCCAGCAGCGGCGACAGGGGACCCTACGAGCAGTACTTC
TRBV3-1	many	TRBD2	TRBJ2-1	CASSLSGLAGPGANEQFF	TGTGCCAGCAGCCTTAGCGGACTAGCGGGGCCGGGGGCCAATGAGCAGTTCTTC
TRBV2	many	TRBD2	TRBJ2-3	CASSVLAGLSTDTQYF	TGTGCCAGCAGTGTACTAGCGGGGCTTAGCACAGATACGCAGTATTTT
TRBV29-1	few	.	TRBJ2-5	CSVGHVETQYF	TGCAGCGTTGGACATGTGGAGACCCAGTACTTC
TRBV2	few	.	TRBJ1-1	CASSRETEAFF	TGTGCCAGCAGCCGGGAGACTGAAGCTTTCTTT
TRBV19	many	.	TRBJ2-5	CASSAPNPRETQYF	TGTGCCAGTAGTGCACCGAACCCGAGAGAGACCCAGTACTTC
TRBV7-8	.	.	TRBJ2-1	CASSLEYVGQLREQFF	TGTGCCAGCAGCTTAGAGTATGTTGGACAGTTACGAGAGCAGTTCTTC
TRBV2	once	.	TRBJ2-7	CASTKDGGGQYF	TGTGCCAGCACAAAGGATGGGGGCGGGCAGTACTTC
TRBV19	many	.	TRBJ2-1	CASSLRGYNEQFF	TGTGCCAGTAGCCTACGTGGTTACAATGAGCAGTTCTTC
TRBV19	.	.	TRBJ2-7	CASSKGLGGNEQYF	TGTGCCAGTAGTAAAGGGCTAGGCGGGAACGAGCAGTACTTC
TRBV7-2	medium-sized	.	TRBJ2-1	CASQKAWLAYNEQFF	TGTGCCAGCCAGAAAGCCTGGCTGGCCTACAATGAGCAGTTCTTC
TRBV10-3	many	TRBD2	TRBJ2-7	CAISEGLGPYEQYF	TGTGCCATCAGTGAAGGACTAGGCCCCTACGAGCAGTACTTC
TRBV5-1	few	TRBD2	TRBJ2-3	CASSLGLAGGSTDTQYF	TGCGCCAGCAGCTTGGGACTAGCGGGGGGGAGCACAGATACGCAGTATTTT
TRBV29-1	few	.	TRBJ2-7	CSGRRAPSDEQYF	TGCAGCGGGCGCCGGGCCCCCTCGGACGAGCAGTACTTC
TRBV5-1	medium-sized	.	TRBJ2-7	CASSYTGPFSYEQYF	TGCGCCAGCAGCTATACAGGGCCTTTCTCCTACGAGCAGTACTTC